The next 14 T cell receptor beta chains were all read from a single sample in a study of blood T cell repertoires in COVID-19. The data were produced by immunoSEQ multiplex PCR, yet TCRdb's version contains in-frame clones alone and is incomplete. The sample records roughly 190,000 clones, over 80% being singletons. The sample comprised PBMCs or T cells enriched from blood (not recorded which). The receptors originated from a woman between 25 and 40 years old who had been exposed to COVID-19.

The chain recombines TRBV11-2 with TRBJ2-5, with D possibly matching TRBD2 (7 bases). The CDR3 loop spans 15 amino acids. Trimming pared 7 bases from V and 1 base from J, leaving 16 bases between. CDR1 and CDR2 (germline): SGHAT, FQNNGV. CDR3: CASTTWRGPQETQYF. DNA of the CDR3: TGTGCCAGCACCACCTGGCGGGGGCCCCAAGAGACCCAGTACTTC.

As regards this clone: The same CDR3 can be traced to other DNA sequences in this sample. The chain is built from TRBV7-2 and TRBJ1-5, with 7 nucleotides matching TRBD1. J gave up 6 bases and V 0 bases, and 2 bases lay outside the gene matches. CDR1 SGHTA and CDR2 FQGNSA come from the germline V gene. This CDR3 region has 14 residues. CDR3 region: CASSLAGGGQPQHF. The CDR3, as DNA: TGTGCCAGCAGCTTAGCAGGGGGCGGTCAGCCCCAGCATTTT.

CDR3 amino acids: CASSLTLDSLPNTEAFF. CDR3 DNA sequence: TGTGCCAGCAGTTTAACCCTCGACAGTCTTCCGAACACTGAAGCTTTCTTT. This rearrangement joins TRBV27 to TRBJ1-1, with a tentative D call TRBD1 (5 bases). The CDR3 sequence is 17 residues long. Germline V gene sequence: CDR1 MNHEY, CDR2 SMNVEV (reference sequence). Between the trimmed V and J ends, which lost 2 bases and 1 base, there was a span of 17 bases.

This chain connects TRBV11-2 to TRBJ2-2; weak D call: TRBD1 (6 bases). The CDR3 covers 17 residues. Germline lookup yields CDR1 SGHAT and CDR2 FQNNGV. The V end lost 1 base, the J end lost 6 bases, and 18 bases lay between the germline ends. CDR3 nucleotide sequence: TGTGCCAGCAGCTTAGGTCAGGGGCTAGGGGGACCCGGGGAGCTGTTTTTT. Its translation is CASSLGQGLGGPGELFF.

The chain employs TRBV6-6 and TRBJ1-1; D gene unclear. The germline gives CDR1 MNHNY, CDR2 SVGAGI (reference sequence). CDR3 length equals 14 residues. The V and J ends lost 6 bases and 1 base respectively, with 12 bases between them. The CDR3 protein is CASSQQPPNTEAFF. The CDR3 DNA reads as TGTGCCAGCAGCCAACAACCGCCGAACACTGAAGCTTTCTTT.

The gene calls are TRBV6-1 and TRBJ2-7; D possibly corresponds to TRBD2 (6 bases). The CDR3 contains 15 residues. Trimming took off 2 bases at V and 0 bases at J, with 11 bases between the two ends. The germline V gene encodes CDR1 MNHNS and CDR2 SASEGT. The CDR3 loop is CASSESGVSSYEQYF. CDR3 nucleotides: TGTGCCAGCAGTGAATCGGGGGTGAGCTCCTACGAGCAGTACTTC.

V and J are TRBV2 and TRBJ1-2; 10 bases line up with TRBD1. Germline values: CDR1 SNHLY, CDR2 FYNNEI. Trimming at V came to 6 bases and at J to 7 bases, leaving 14 bases not matched to a gene. The CDR3 length is 16 residues. Here the CDR3 reads CASRPRPPDRGFGYTF. The DNA for the CDR3 is TGTGCCAGCAGACCTCGCCCTCCGGACAGGGGGTTTGGCTACACCTTC.

CDR3 protein: CASSLKSPTSGGGQTQYF. In nucleotides, the CDR3 is TGTGCCAGCAGCTTAAAGAGCCCTACTAGCGGGGGCGGACAGACCCAGTACTTC. The chain recombines TRBV7-2 with TRBJ2-5; TRBD2 matches at 11 bases. Germline CDR1 and CDR2: SGHTA and FQGNSA. CDR3 length equals 18 residues. V lost 2 bases, J lost 6 bases, and 14 bases stayed unmatched.

The chain has TRBV6-5 and TRBJ2-7, with TRBD1 identical over 9 bases. Trimming at V came to 4 bases and at J to 2 bases, leaving 6 bases not matched to a gene. The CDR3 sequence is 15 residues long. Germline lookup yields CDR1 MNHEY and CDR2 SVGAGI. The CDR3 coding sequence is TGTGCCAGCAGTTCTCCGGGACAGGGAGCCTACGAGCAGTACTTC. Translating it yields CASSSPGQGAYEQYF.

CDR3 sequence: CASGNAPFRDTQYF. In nucleotides, the CDR3 is TGTGCCAGCGGAAACGCCCCATTCAGGGATACGCAGTATTTT. This chain connects TRBV25-1 to TRBJ2-3, with D unresolved. Trimming stripped 8 bases from V and 6 bases from J, with 18 bases between. This CDR3 is 14 amino acids long. In germline, CDR1 is MGHDK, CDR2 SYGVNS.

The chain combines TRBV6-2 or TRBV6-3 with TRBJ2-7; weak D call: TRBD1 (6 bases). Trimming removed 6 bases at V and 6 bases at J, with 15 bases between. Germline CDR1 reads MNHEY; CDR2 reads SVGEGT. The CDR3 spans 13 residues. CDR3 sequence reads: CASSPPNRVEQYF. The CDR3 region has the DNA TGTGCCAGCAGCCCACCGAACAGGGTCGAGCAGTACTTC.

The V gene is TRBV7-8, the J gene TRBJ2-5; no clear D. The V end was cut by 3 bases, the J end by 2 bases, with 7 bases between. The germline gives CDR1 SGHVS, CDR2 FQNEAQ. This CDR3 is 13 amino acids long. The CDR3 region has the DNA TGTGCCAGCAGCTTCAGGTTACAAGAGACCCAGTACTTC. Its protein is CASSFRLQETQYF.

The V and J genes are TRBV19 and TRBJ1-1; no firm D call. Germline CDR1 and CDR2: LNHDA and SQIVND (reference sequence). V lost 7 bases, J lost 2 bases, and 23 bases lay in between. CDR3 length: 17 amino acids. CDR3 sequence: CASTERAGSRLNTEAFF. For the CDR3, the DNA is TGTGCCAGTACCGAGAGGGCAGGAAGCAGGTTAAACACTGAAGCTTTCTTT.

V is TRBV7-9 and J is TRBJ2-7; TRBD2 might be the D (5 bases). The CDR3 loop spans 15 amino acids. The germline V gene has CDR1 SEHNR and CDR2 FQNEAQ (reference sequence). V was cut by 5 bases and J by 3 bases, with 17 bases left in between. CDR3 protein: CASSTLSEVNYEQYF. Here the CDR3 DNA reads TGTGCCAGCAGCACCCTTAGCGAGGTTAACTACGAGCAGTACTTC.